This T cell receptor beta chain was retrieved from a study of blood T cell repertoires in COVID-19. Study background: PBMCs, B-cell-depleted T cells, or T cells were the source of the cDNA or gDNA that made up the material.

TCRdb's table, derived via immunoSEQ multiplex PCR, lists solely in-frame clones and lacks some. The sample has approximately 240,000 clones, about nine tenths seen once. There are 13 residues in the CDR3. Trimming left V 5 bases short and J 2 bases short, with 10 bases between. Participants came from about two dozen US areas, aged roughly 18 to 89 years. The clonotype originates from a woman aged 25-40 years with acute COVID-19. The sequenced material came from PBMCs or T cells enriched from blood (not recorded which). This chain connects TRBV12-3 or TRBV12-4 to TRBJ2-7, with a tentative D call TRBD2 (6 bases). The CDR3 sequence: CASSGTETYEQYF. The CDR3 bases are TGTGCCAGCAGTGGGACTGAGACCTACGAGCAGTACTTC.